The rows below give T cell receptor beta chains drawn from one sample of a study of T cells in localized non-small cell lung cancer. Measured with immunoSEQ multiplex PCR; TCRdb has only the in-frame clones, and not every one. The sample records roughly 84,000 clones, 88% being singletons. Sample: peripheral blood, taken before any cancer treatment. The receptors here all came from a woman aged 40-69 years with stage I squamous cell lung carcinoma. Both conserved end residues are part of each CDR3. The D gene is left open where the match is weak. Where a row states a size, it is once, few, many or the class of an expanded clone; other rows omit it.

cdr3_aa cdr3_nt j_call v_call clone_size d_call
CASSSGQATDTQYF TGCGCCAGCAGCTCAGGACAGGCCACAGATACGCAGTATTTT TRBJ2-3 TRBV5-1 once TRBD1
CATDRGTTNEKLFF TGTGCCACCGACAGGGGAACAACTAATGAAAAACTGTTTTTT TRBJ1-4 TRBV7-9 . TRBD1
CASSQERSGGARGTQYF TGTGCCAGCAGCCAAGAAAGGAGCGGGGGGGCGAGGGGTACGCAGTATTTT TRBJ2-3 TRBV4-2 once TRBD2
CASSQAPGHGNNQPQHF TGCGCCAGCAGCCAGGCACCGGGACACGGCAACAATCAGCCCCAGCATTTT TRBJ1-5 TRBV4-1 . .
CASSPRGTYNSPLHF TGTGCCAGCAGCCCCAGGGGGACCTACAATTCACCCCTCCACTTT TRBJ1-6 TRBV4-2 . TRBD1
CASSLKGGNYGYTF TGTGCCAGCAGTTTAAAGGGGGGCAACTATGGCTACACCTTC TRBJ1-2 TRBV27 few .
CASSPTMTGGTEAFF TGTGCCAGCAGTCCTACGATGACAGGTGGCACTGAAGCTTTCTTT TRBJ1-1 TRBV6-6 . .
CASSQFGTGRSYGYTF TGTGCCAGCAGCCAATTCGGGACAGGACGATCCTATGGCTACACCTTC TRBJ1-2 TRBV14 . TRBD1
CSVEGGPPQETQYF TGCAGCGTTGAGGGGGGGCCTCCCCAAGAGACCCAGTACTTC TRBJ2-5 TRBV29-1 . .
CAWSRVSGGFYTGELFF TGTGCCTGGAGTCGAGTTAGCGGGGGGTTTTACACCGGGGAGCTGTTTTTT TRBJ2-2 TRBV30 . TRBD2
CASSPFRGGAVLNNEQFF TGTGCCAGCAGCCCCTTTCGCGGGGGGGCCGTTTTGAACAATGAGCAGTTCTTC TRBJ2-1 TRBV7-3 . TRBD2
CASSSIGPLGNTIYF TGTGCCAGCAGCTCGATAGGGCCTTTGGGAAACACCATATATTTT TRBJ1-3 TRBV5-8 . .
CASSPLGQGGGGNTIYF TGTGCCAGCAGTCCCCTCGGACAGGGAGGCGGTGGAAACACCATATATTTT TRBJ1-3 TRBV2 . TRBD1
CASSPFRERGTLEQYF TGTGCCAGCAGCCCTTTTCGGGAGCGGGGGACTCTCGAGCAGTACTTC TRBJ2-7 TRBV11-2 . TRBD2
CASSLLGYGYTF TGTGCCAGCAGCTTGTTGGGCTATGGCTACACCTTC TRBJ1-2 TRBV7-3 . .
CASSLDTGLLQETQYF TGTGCCAGCAGCTTGGACACAGGTCTACTGCAAGAGACCCAGTACTTC TRBJ2-5 TRBV5-6 . .
CASSSGGSEAFF TGCGCCAGCAGCTCCGGGGGGTCTGAAGCTTTCTTT TRBJ1-1 TRBV5-1 . .
CASRRWGQGARETQYF TGTGCCAGCAGGAGGTGGGGACAGGGGGCGCGGGAGACCCAGTACTTC TRBJ2-5 TRBV7-6 once TRBD1
CASSTNTGPTLPGNTIYF TGTGCCAGTAGTACCAACACCGGGCCGACTCTTCCTGGAAACACCATATATTTT TRBJ1-3 TRBV19 . .
CASSAHIETDTQYF TGTGCCAGTAGTGCCCACATAGAGACAGATACGCAGTATTTT TRBJ2-3 TRBV19 . .
CASGSRETQYF TGTGCTAGTGGTTCGCGGGAGACCCAGTACTTC TRBJ2-5 TRBV12-5 . .
CALTGNGYTF TGTGCCCTGACAGGGAATGGCTACACCTTC TRBJ1-2 TRBV30 . TRBD1
CAWSRRVGLNYGYTF TGTGCCTGGAGTCGAAGGGTAGGGCTTAACTATGGCTACACCTTC TRBJ1-2 TRBV30 . .
CASSVGRSYNSPLHF TGTGCCAGCAGCGTGGGACGGAGCTATAATTCACCCCTCCACTTT TRBJ1-6 TRBV9 . .
CASSVGSGPQHF TGTGCCAGCAGCGTAGGGTCGGGGCCCCAGCATTTT TRBJ1-5 TRBV9 few .
CASSVQTYSNQPQHF TGTGCCAGTAGTGTACAGACCTATAGCAATCAGCCCCAGCATTTT TRBJ1-5 TRBV19 . .
CASSYRTGFDGYTF TGTGCCAGCAGTTACCGGACAGGGTTCGATGGCTACACCTTC TRBJ1-2 TRBV6-5 . TRBD1
CASSYRGTEYGYTF TGTGCCAGCAGTTACCGCGGGACAGAGTATGGCTACACCTTC TRBJ1-2 TRBV6-5 . TRBD1
CASSQGTDGNTIYF TGTGCCAGCAGCCAGGGGACAGACGGAAACACCATATATTTT TRBJ1-3 TRBV13 few TRBD1
CASSAKRGGLPYQLFF TGTGCCAGCAGCGCGAAGAGGGGGGGACTACCGTATCAACTGTTTTTT TRBJ1-4 TRBV13 . .
CASSLYEQGHTEAFF TGTGCCAGCAGCTTATACGAACAGGGACACACTGAAGCTTTCTTT TRBJ1-1 TRBV11-1 few .
CASSEWSGPNYGYTF TGTGCCAGCAGTGAATGGTCAGGACCTAACTATGGCTACACCTTC TRBJ1-2 TRBV6-1 . .
CASIKTGTGPYEQYF TGTGCCAGCATTAAGACCGGGACAGGGCCCTACGAGCAGTACTTC TRBJ2-7 TRBV6-1 once TRBD1
CASSSSGQTYGYTF TGTGCCAGCAGTTCCTCGGGACAGACCTATGGCTACACCTTC TRBJ1-2 TRBV27 . TRBD1
CAWTRQGPNEKLFF TGTGCCTGGACGAGACAGGGTCCTAATGAAAAACTGTTTTTT TRBJ1-4 TRBV30 few TRBD1
CATHLAGGTNEQFF TGTGCCACCCATCTAGCGGGGGGAACCAATGAGCAGTTCTTC TRBJ2-1 TRBV19 . TRBD2
CASSVAGVTGNTIYF TGTGCCAGCAGCGTAGCAGGGGTTACTGGAAACACCATATATTTT TRBJ1-3 TRBV9 . .
CSAETGSIGNTIYF TGCAGCGCTGAGACCGGGAGCATAGGAAACACCATATATTTT TRBJ1-3 TRBV29-1 . .
CASSQVDRVANYGYTF TGTGCCAGCTCCCAAGTCGACCGGGTGGCTAACTATGGCTACACCTTC TRBJ1-2 TRBV18 . .
CASSLDGGGTEAFF TGTGCCAGCAGCTTAGACGGGGGCGGCACTGAAGCTTTCTTT TRBJ1-1 TRBV7-9 . .
CASSILSFVQSGELFF TGTGCCAGTAGTATACTTAGCTTCGTCCAATCCGGGGAGCTGTTTTTT TRBJ2-2 TRBV19 once .
CASSHEGGTLNSPLHF TGTGCCAGCAGCCACGAGGGGGGGACACTCAATTCACCCCTCCACTTT TRBJ1-6 TRBV2 . .
CASSLGRRGSSYNEQFF TGCGCCAGCAGCTTGGGTCGAAGAGGGAGCTCCTACAATGAGCAGTTCTTC TRBJ2-1 TRBV5-1 . .
CASSNRGARLNTEAFF TGTGCCAGCAGCAATAGAGGAGCGAGGTTGAACACTGAAGCTTTCTTT TRBJ1-1 TRBV7-8 once .
CASSGELAVSTDTQYF TGTGCCAGCAGCGGAGAACTAGCGGTTAGCACAGATACGCAGTATTTT TRBJ2-3 TRBV5-6 . TRBD2
CASSPVTVDGNTIYF TGTGCCAGCTCACCAGTGACAGTGGATGGAAACACCATATATTTT TRBJ1-3 TRBV18 . .
CSVGTPGELFF TGCAGTGTCGGGACTCCCGGGGAGCTGTTTTTT TRBJ2-2 TRBV20-1 . .
CASSERGGDEAFF TGTGCCAGCAGTGAGAGAGGGGGGGATGAAGCTTTCTTT TRBJ1-1 TRBV6-1 . .
CASSYSPVGNTEAFF TGTGCCAGCAGTTACTCCCCCGTTGGAAACACTGAAGCTTTCTTT TRBJ1-1 TRBV6-6 . .
CASSLRLAGGTDTQYF TGCGCCAGCAGCTTGAGGCTAGCGGGGGGCACAGATACGCAGTATTTT TRBJ2-3 TRBV5-1 . TRBD2